This TCR beta chain was identified in a study of shared clonotypes between healthy human individuals. The authors split each subset's genomic DNA evenly across several immunoSEQ plates. The data were produced by immunoSEQ multiplex PCR, yet TCRdb's version contains in-frame clones alone and is incomplete. Here the sample spans a few hundred thousand clones, more than 75% being singletons. A remark on this clone: Its target is not known.

The study's findings and limits: The generation probabilities recorded for non-shared clonotypes fell below those of clonotypes shared by all four donors.

The CDR3 spans 15 residues. CDR1 is MNHEY and CDR2 is SMNVEV in the germline V gene (reference sequence). V lost 7 bases and J 2 bases, leaving 17 bases between the germline ends. This sequence originates from a man younger than 35 in good health. Sequencing was carried out using memory CD8+ T cells sorted from blood. Indicated subset: CD45RO+ cells pooled with CCR7-negative TemRA cells. The genes are TRBV27 and TRBJ1-1, with D tentatively TRBD1 (6 bases). The CDR3 coding sequence is TGTGCCAGCACCTCCGGGGGCGGCGGAAACACTGAAGCTTTCTTT. As protein: CASTSGGGGNTEAFF.